A selection of T cell receptor beta chains follows, all from one sample in a study of T-cell reconstitution after alpha-beta-depleted transplantation in children. TCRdb used MiXCR to reprocess the PCR reads, holding one entry per CDR3 protein. The repertoire includes around 440,000 distinct CDR3 sequences, about 10% of them detected once, and approximately 2% sits in the top ten. Here the sequenced sample was PBMCs, taken before TCRalphabeta/CD19-depleted stem cell transplant. The receptor set was obtained from a child aged 2 to 10 with inherited bone marrow failure, due to receive a stem cell transplant. CDR3s include the opening cysteine and the closing phenylalanine or tryptophan. A D gene is named only where the DNA matches it firmly. Not every row has a clone size; where given, it reads once, few, many or a size class.

v_call,j_call,clone_size,d_call,cdr3_nt,cdr3_aa
TRBV6-1,TRBJ2-1,many,.,TGTGCCAGCAGGCCAACAGGGACCTACAATGAGCAGTTCTTC,CASRPTGTYNEQFF
TRBV7-9,TRBJ1-2,.,.,TGTGCCAGCAGCCCACCGACGCGCGGGGTCTATGGCTACACCTTC,CASSPPTRGVYGYTF
TRBV7-9,TRBJ2-1,many,.,TGTGCCAGCAGCTTAGAGGGTCTGACCCAGAGGAATGAGCAGTTCTTC,CASSLEGLTQRNEQFF
TRBV7-3,TRBJ2-7,few,TRBD2,TGTGCCAGCAGCCTCTCCCGTCCCCGGCCAGGGACTAGCGGACTGTACGAGCAGTACTTC,CASSLSRPRPGTSGLYEQYF
TRBV10-3,TRBJ2-7,many,TRBD2,TGTGCCATCAGTGAGTCAAGCGGGGGACTCAGCTACGAGCAGTACTTC,CAISESSGGLSYEQYF
TRBV28,TRBJ1-5,many,TRBD1,TGTGCCAGCAGACCATTGACAGGGATCCAGCCCCAGCATTTT,CASRPLTGIQPQHF
TRBV11-2,TRBJ2-7,few,TRBD2,TGTGCCAGCAGCTTTTCATATGGGGGGGGACCCTACGAGCAGTACTTC,CASSFSYGGGPYEQYF
TRBV9,TRBJ1-5,few,.,TGTGCCAGCAGCGTAAGCGACGGGGGGGGCGATAGCAATCAGCCCCAGCATTTT,CASSVSDGGGDSNQPQHF
TRBV10-3,TRBJ2-7,many,.,TGTGCCATCAGTGTTGGCAGCTCCTACGAGCAGTACTTC,CAISVGSSYEQYF
TRBV24-1,TRBJ1-2,many,.,TGTGCCACCAGTGATCCAGGGTTGGGCTATGGCTACACCTTC,CATSDPGLGYGYTF
TRBV20-1,TRBJ2-2,many,TRBD2,TGCAGTGCTAGAGAGGCTAGCGGGAGGATAACCGGGGAGCTGTTTTTT,CSAREASGRITGELFF
TRBV28,TRBJ2-1,many,.,TGTGCCAGCGGGACTGCCCTGAACAATGAGCAGTTCTTC,CASGTALNNEQFF
TRBV23-1,TRBJ2-3,.,TRBD1,TGCGCCCGCCGACAGGGCAGCACAGATACGCAGTATTTT,CARRQGSTDTQYF
TRBV20-1,TRBJ1-1,many,.,TGCAGTGCTAGGGCAGGGCTAGTCACTGAAGCTTTCTTT,CSARAGLVTEAFF
TRBV13,TRBJ2-1,.,TRBD1,TGTGCCAGCAGCTTAAAGGGACAGGGCAGATACAATGAGCAGTTCTTC,CASSLKGQGRYNEQFF
TRBV29-1,TRBJ2-5,many,.,TGCAGCGTTGAGAGGCAGGGGCCCCTTACCCAGTACTTC,CSVERQGPLTQYF
TRBV5-5,TRBJ1-1,many,.,TGTGCCAGCAGCCGACAGGACCCCTATGAAGCTTTCTTT,CASSRQDPYEAFF
TRBV25-1,TRBJ2-1,few,.,TGTGCCAGCAGTCGGGGGATCTCCTACAATGAGCAGTTCTTC,CASSRGISYNEQFF
TRBV11-2,TRBJ2-1,many,.,TGTGCCAGCAGCTTCAGGTTAAATGAGCAGTTCTTC,CASSFRLNEQFF
TRBV20-1,TRBJ2-7,.,TRBD2,TGCAGTGCAATCAGTAGCGGGCTTACCTACGAGCAGTACTTC,CSAISSGLTYEQYF
TRBV6-1,TRBJ1-4,.,.,TGTGCCAGCAGGTTCGGGACGGCCAATGAAAAACTGTTTTTT,CASRFGTANEKLFF
TRBV29-1,TRBJ1-2,many,.,TGCAGCGTTGAACATAAGACAGCCCCGGGGTATGGCTACACCTTC,CSVEHKTAPGYGYTF
TRBV20-1,TRBJ2-3,.,.,TGCAGTGCTAATGGAGTCCAGCGAGATTACACAGATACGCAGTATTTT,CSANGVQRDYTDTQYF
TRBV5-1,TRBJ1-4,many,TRBD1,TGCGCCAGCAGCCAGGGACAGGGGGCCGTCTTTAATGAAAAACTGTTTTTT,CASSQGQGAVFNEKLFF
TRBV9,TRBJ2-7,.,TRBD2,TGTGCCAGCAGCGTAGTCAGCGGGAGTAATGAGCAGTACTTC,CASSVVSGSNEQYF
TRBV12-3/TRBV12-4,TRBJ2-6,many,.,TGTGCCAGCAGTTTTCTCGGAGTCTCTGGGGCCAACGTCCTGACTTTC,CASSFLGVSGANVLTF
TRBV7-2,TRBJ1-3,.,.,TGTGCCAGCAGCGCCAGTGGGTCGCTCGCTGGAAACACCATATATTTT,CASSASGSLAGNTIYF
TRBV2,TRBJ2-3,many,.,TGTGCCAGCACCCCGGGCTCAGATACGCAGTATTTT,CASTPGSDTQYF
TRBV5-1,TRBJ2-1,many,.,TGCGCCAGCAGCCCGACGTCTGGGGTTGGTGAGCAGTTCTTC,CASSPTSGVGEQFF
TRBV12-3/TRBV12-4,TRBJ2-7,.,.,TGTGCCAGCAGTGTTGAGGGTCAGATAGCCTACGAGCAGTACTTC,CASSVEGQIAYEQYF
TRBV4-3,TRBJ2-5,many,TRBD2,TGCGCCAGCAGCCAACAACTAGCGGGAGGGCCGGGGGATGAGACCCAGTACTTC,CASSQQLAGGPGDETQYF
TRBV2,TRBJ2-3,.,TRBD1,TGTGCCAGCAGCCTGGGACAGGGGATCGCAGATACGCAGTATTTT,CASSLGQGIADTQYF
TRBV5-5,TRBJ1-5,many,TRBD1,TGTGCCAGCAGCTTGGTGACAGGGGCCAATCAGCCCCAGCATTTT,CASSLVTGANQPQHF
TRBV6-2/TRBV6-3,TRBJ2-6,.,.,TGTGCCAGCCACAGGGCCGGGGCCAACGTCCTGACTTTC,CASHRAGANVLTF
TRBV4-3,TRBJ2-1,few,.,TGCGCCAGCAGCCAATCGTTAAGCTCCTACAATGAGCAGTTCTTC,CASSQSLSSYNEQFF
TRBV4-3,TRBJ2-2,many,.,TGCGCCAGCAGCCAAGATATATTGCTGACAGCGAACACCGGGGAGCTGTTTTTT,CASSQDILLTANTGELFF